This T cell receptor beta chain was sequenced during a study of CD8+CD57+ T cells in acquired aplastic anemia. Study information: Quantities of DNA derived from sorted CD4+ and CD8+ cells averaged 3.2 ug.

The CDR3 loop spans 15 amino acids. Germline loops: CDR1 KGHDR, CDR2 SFDVKD. Trimming removed 3 bases from V and 3 bases from J; junction bases left unmatched: 6. Those patients picked for sequencing had displayed CD8+CD57+ cell expansion on flow cytometry. Genomic DNA served as template for TCR beta VDJ and CDR3 profiling. TCRdb redid the calling of the reads with MiXCR, one entry per CDR3 protein. The sample lists 100,000 to 150,000 distinct CDR3 sequences; under 60% were seen once. The chain couples TRBV24-1 to TRBJ2-7, with TRBD1 matching over 8 bases. The sample comprised sorted CD4+, CD8+, or CD8+CD57+ T cells (not recorded which) from PBMCs. This clonotype was sampled from a human donor with aplastic anemia. The CDR3 sequence: CATSDAGTGNYEQYF. The CDR3 bases are TGTGCCACCAGTGATGCCGGGACAGGAAACTACGAGCAGTACTTC.